This is a list of T cell receptor beta chains from one sample in a study of T cell repertoires in cytomegalovirus infection. One entry per CDR3 protein results from TCRdb running MiXCR on the reads. The table records about 740,000 distinct CDR3 sequences, around 31% of them present only once. Their antigens are not known. Sequencing was performed on cultured PBMCs, taken from culture after CMV antigen stimulation. Source of these receptors: a human donor in good health (CMV status not recorded). Some clones in this sample may be carry-over from other donors' samples. Each CDR3 is given with its conserved first and last residue. The order of the fields is V gene, J gene, CDR3 protein.

TRBV6-5	TRBJ1-6	CASSYSGLGRRWLGDNSPLHF
TRBV7-2	TRBJ2-7	CASSPLGGKSYEQYF
TRBV7-9	TRBJ2-1	CASSLGTSGPPVADEQFF
TRBV20-1	TRBJ2-3	CSARGAAGVTDTQYF
TRBV10-3	TRBJ1-2	CAISEALGASYTF
TRBV29-1	TRBJ2-7	CSVQGGDEQYF
TRBV7-2	TRBJ2-5	CASSPSWGQETQYF
TRBV6-1	TRBJ1-1	CASMSRINTEAFF
TRBV7-6	TRBJ2-5	CASSQGLLGQETQYF
TRBV7-6	TRBJ1-4	CASSLMRTASEKLFF
TRBV7-2	TRBJ2-7	CASSTLAGAYEQYF
TRBV12-3/TRBV12-4	TRBJ2-5	CASSLRSQLQETQYF
TRBV6-2/TRBV6-3	TRBJ2-1	CASSFAGTVNEQFF
TRBV7-2	TRBJ1-6	CASSLGRGLYNSPLHF
TRBV9	TRBJ2-6	CASSVDRYPSGANVLTF
TRBV7-2	TRBJ2-7	CASSRLAGGLTYEQYF
TRBV12-3/TRBV12-4	TRBJ1-6	CASSTGTAGNSPLHF
TRBV5-1	TRBJ2-3	CASSLLADPDTQYF
TRBV12-3/TRBV12-4	TRBJ1-1	CASSLGQGSEAFF
TRBV7-2	TRBJ2-7	CASSREIPYEQYF
TRBV19	TRBJ1-6	CASSISGNLYNSPLHF
TRBV27	TRBJ2-1	CASSSPGHYNEQFF
TRBV11-2	TRBJ2-3	CASSLSSFQSGTDTQYF
TRBV7-2	TRBJ1-2	CASSLADSRKDGYTF
TRBV19	TRBJ2-7	CATDPPYEQYF
TRBV11-2	TRBJ2-5	CASSLWRGGPQETQYF
TRBV7-2	TRBJ1-1	CASSLGFERVAFF
TRBV7-2	TRBJ2-1	CASSSRRALGNEQFF
TRBV7-2	TRBJ1-3	CASSSSPLGPSGNTIYF
TRBV30	TRBJ2-7	CALRDRGMLSYEQYF
TRBV3-1	TRBJ1-1	CASSPPRNGPYYTEAFF
TRBV7-2	TRBJ2-7	CASSLESFGVHEQYF
TRBV12-3/TRBV12-4	TRBJ2-7	CASSLTGGDSLQYF
TRBV6-5	TRBJ2-7	CASNPGLKGGEQYF
TRBV28	TRBJ2-7	CASSGAGEAYERYF
TRBV7-2	TRBJ1-1	CASSFDRGTEAFF
TRBV4-3	TRBJ2-1	CASSQEWEDEQFF
TRBV28	TRBJ2-5	CASHSDRGETQYF
TRBV6-2/TRBV6-3	TRBJ2-1	CASSSNPDYNEQFF
TRBV12-5	TRBJ2-1	CASGLSLRGLAGGRDEQFF
TRBV7-2	TRBJ2-1	CASSFGRGREQFF
TRBV27	TRBJ2-1	CASSPRDRADNEQFF
TRBV20-1	TRBJ2-7	CSQTSGGYYEQYF
TRBV7-2	TRBJ1-1	CASSPQGTGNTEAFF
TRBV9	TRBJ1-2	CASSEPPLYGYTF
TRBV7-2	TRBJ2-7	CATKRLAGYEQYF
TRBV7-2	TRBJ1-2	CASSFRGTGDYGYTF
TRBV7-2	TRBJ2-1	CASSPGGTSFYEQFF
TRBV18	TRBJ2-6	CASSPWQGSGANVLTF
TRBV24-1	TRBJ1-2	CATSDQQGFYGYTF
TRBV7-8	TRBJ2-5	CASSFSSGSGIETQYF
TRBV7-9	TRBJ1-2	CASRQGMNYGYTF